A single sample gave rise to the 25 T cell receptor beta chains below, sequenced in a study of T cells in Graves' hyperthyroidism and ophthalmopathy. Amplification of TCR beta CDR3 regions used RNA as the template. TCR CDR3 regions were first amplified by RT-PCR with HTBI primers. MiXCR, run by TCRdb on the multiplex PCR reads, gives a single entry per CDR3 protein. The profile shows fewer than 200,000 distinct CDR3 sequences, over 15% of them singletons. The sequenced sample was blood. The receptors shown here come from a woman aged 45-60 years with Graves' hyperthyroidism.

This sequence joins TRBV3-1 and TRBJ1-1; TRBD1 matches at 9 bases. The length of the CDR3 is 18 residues. V lost 3 bases, J lost 3 bases, and 14 bases stayed unmatched. Per germline, CDR1 LGHDT and CDR2 YNNKEL (reference sequence). The CDR3 is CASSHQSTGGTMDTEAFF. The CDR3 DNA sequence: TGTGCCAGCAGCCACCAGTCGACAGGGGGAACGATGGACACTGAAGCTTTCTTT.

This clonotype was observed a handful of times. The genes are TRBV7-9 and TRBJ2-7, with D perhaps assigned TRBD1 or TRBD2 (5 bases each). The CDR3 runs 14 residues. Trimming cost V 2 bases and J 7 bases, with 15 bases left between them. Germline loops: CDR1 SEHNR, CDR2 FQNEAQ (reference sequence). The CDR3 bases are TGTGCCAGCAGCTTAATAGGGGCTTCGGGGGAGCAGTACTTC. This gives the protein CASSLIGASGEQYF.

This clonotype was recorded at least ten times. This chain uses TRBV7-9 with TRBJ2-1; 9 bases are a match to TRBD2. The germline gives CDR1 SEHNR, CDR2 FQNEAQ (reference sequence). V gave up 3 bases and J gave up 8 bases; unmatched junction bases: 14. CDR3 size: 17 residues. The CDR3 region has the DNA TGTGCCAGCAGCTTTATATATGGCGGGGGGGCCGGTGATGAGCAGTTCTTC. The encoded protein is CASSFIYGGGAGDEQFF.

In this sample, this clonotype turned up many times. CDR3 nucleotides: TGTGCTAGTGGTCTCTCAGGCGCTGGAAACACCATATATTTT. As protein: CASGLSGAGNTIYF. The J gene is TRBJ1-3, the V gene TRBV12-5, with unresolved D. The V end lost 5 bases, the J end lost 2 bases, and 10 bases lay between the germline ends. Per germline, CDR1 LGHNT and CDR2 FRNRAP. The CDR3 spans 14 residues. Together with reference TRBV12-5 and TRBJ1-3, the CDR3 gives the full variable domain: DARVTQTPRHKVTEMGQEVTMRCQPILGHNTVFWYRQTMMQGLELLAYFRNRAPLDDSGMPKDRFSAEMPDATLATLKIQPSEPRDSAVYFCASGLSGAGNTIYFGEGSWLTVV.

This clonotype was seen a single time. The J gene is TRBJ2-5, the V gene TRBV11-2; D is unresolved. Germline-derived CDR1 and CDR2 are SGHAT and FQNNGV. The CDR3 covers 13 residues. Trimming stripped 0 bases from V and 4 bases from J, with 6 bases between. For the CDR3, the DNA is TGTGCCAGCAGCTTAGATCGGGTAGAGACCCAGTACTTC. Amino acid sequence: CASSLDRVETQYF.

This clonotype was detected ten times or more. The chain carries TRBV5-5 and TRBJ1-5; no firm D call. The germline gives CDR1 SGHKS, CDR2 YYEKEE (reference sequence). The V end lost 2 bases, the J end lost 4 bases, and 19 bases lay between the germline ends. This CDR3 has 17 residues. CDR3 in DNA: TGTGCCAGCAGCTTAGGACGACCGGGCCTCAAGAATCAGCCCCAGCATTTT. Translating gives CASSLGRPGLKNQPQHF.

This clonotype was recorded a few times. The rearrangement joins TRBV19 to TRBJ1-5; the D is unclear. The CDR3 has 15 amino acids. The germline V and J ends were trimmed by 3 bases and 0 bases, with 9 bases remaining between them. Germline V gives CDR1 LNHDA, CDR2 SQIVND (reference sequence). The CDR3 bases are TGTGCCAGTAGTATCGGGCGGTATAGCAATCAGCCCCAGCATTTT. Translated: CASSIGRYSNQPQHF.

This clonotype was recorded many times. The chain couples TRBV3-1 to TRBJ1-1, with 7 bases matching TRBD1. The ends lost 1 base at V and 5 bases at J; junction bases unmatched: 1. Per the germline V gene, CDR1 is LGHDT and CDR2 is YNNKEL (reference sequence). The CDR3 is 13 residues long. CDR3 residues: CASSQVQGTEAFF. CDR3 DNA: TGTGCCAGCAGCCAAGTACAGGGGACTGAAGCTTTCTTT.

V is TRBV11-2 and J is TRBJ1-3; TRBD1 agrees at 7 bases. CDR1 and CDR2 from the germline V gene are SGHAT and FQNNGV. V shed 4 bases, J shed 3 bases, and the junction held 0 bases outside the gene matches. The CDR3 has 13 amino acids. The CDR3 region is CASSSGGGNTIYF. DNA of the CDR3: TGTGCCAGCAGCTCAGGGGGTGGAAACACCATATATTTT.

This clonotype has a count of ten or more. The V gene is TRBV7-3, the J gene TRBJ2-1, with 11 bases fitting TRBD2. The V gene end was trimmed by 0 bases and the J gene end by 5 bases; junction bases not matched to a gene: 3. This CDR3 has 16 residues. The V gene's germline CDR1 is SGHTA and CDR2 FQGTGA. This CDR3 reads CASSLTPSGGNNEQFF. Here the CDR3 DNA reads TGTGCCAGCAGCTTAACCCCTAGCGGGGGGAACAATGAGCAGTTCTTC.

A few counts support this clonotype. A clone one base away is much larger, so this may be a read error. The J gene is TRBJ2-7, the V gene TRBV6-5; the D gene is possibly TRBD2 (5 bases). The CDR3 loop spans 10 amino acids. Trimming removed 2 bases from V and 9 bases from J, with 5 bases in between. The germline V gene has CDR1 MNHEY and CDR2 SVGAGI. The CDR3 nucleotides are TGTGCCAGCAGTTACGGGAGGCAGTACTTC. Translating it yields CASSYGRQYF.

The chain couples TRBV25-1 to TRBJ2-7, with 7 bases aligning to TRBD2. This CDR3 contains 15 residues. From germline, CDR1 is MGHDK and CDR2 SYGVNS. V shed 0 bases, J shed 5 bases, and the junction held 7 bases outside the gene matches. CDR3 region: CASSEYEGRGNEQYF. Written as DNA, the CDR3 is TGTGCCAGCAGTGAATATGAGGGGAGGGGTAACGAGCAGTACTTC.

This clonotype was seen at least ten times. This chain links TRBV6-2 or TRBV6-3 with TRBJ1-2; tentative D call: TRBD1 (5 bases). The V gene's germline CDR1 is MNHEY and CDR2 SVGEGT. This CDR3 spans 14 amino acids. V lost 4 bases and J 1 base, leaving 10 bases between the germline ends. This CDR3 is CASSWDGGNYGYTF. The CDR3 DNA reads as TGTGCCAGCAGTTGGGACGGGGGTAACTATGGCTACACCTTC.

This chain links TRBV27 with TRBJ2-3; TRBD2 is a possible D gene (7 bases). V lost 2 bases and J lost 3, with 15 bases in between. Germline V gives CDR1 MNHEY, CDR2 SMNVEV (reference sequence). The CDR3 has 16 amino acids. This chain's CDR3 is CASSLRGAFGTDTQYF. CDR3 nucleotide sequence: TGTGCCAGCAGTTTACGGGGGGCGTTCGGGACAGATACGCAGTATTTT.

The sample holds many counts of this clonotype. In nucleotides, the CDR3 is TGCGCCAGCAGCCTTCCTGGGACACCTAACGAGCAGTACTTC. Amino acids: CASSLPGTPNEQYF. The chain employs TRBV5-1 and TRBJ2-7; a weak D match, TRBD1 (6 bases). The CDR3 has 14 amino acids. The germline gives CDR1 SGHRS, CDR2 YFSETQ. V was trimmed by 4 bases and J by 5 bases, leaving 16 bases between them.

This clonotype was observed many times. The chain has TRBV7-2 and TRBJ2-7; 9 nucleotides align to TRBD2. J lost 1 base, V lost 3 bases, and 4 bases had no gene match. Per the germline V gene, CDR1 is SGHTA and CDR2 is FQGNSA. The CDR3 spans 15 residues. The CDR3 here is CASSLSGGTSYEQYF. CDR3 nucleotide sequence: TGTGCCAGCAGCTTGAGCGGGGGGACGTCCTACGAGCAGTACTTC.

This clonotype was recorded many times. J is TRBJ1-1 and V is TRBV6-5; unclear D gene. V lost 4 bases and J 3 bases, leaving 3 bases between the germline ends. The CDR3 runs to 11 residues. Looked up from germline, CDR1 is MNHEY and CDR2 is SVGAGI. The DNA for the CDR3 is TGTGCCAGCAGTTTCGACACTGAAGCTTTCTTT. It is translated as CASSFDTEAFF.

This clonotype occurred many times. The chain carries TRBV27 and TRBJ1-1; TRBD1 is a possible D gene (6 bases). V was trimmed by 11 bases and J by 2 bases, leaving 18 bases between them. Per germline, CDR1 MNHEY and CDR2 SMNVEV (reference sequence). This CDR3 spans 14 amino acids. For the CDR3, the DNA is TGTGCCGTGCGACCGGGACAAATTAACACTGAAGCTTTCTTT. This sequence encodes CAVRPGQINTEAFF.

This clonotype was recorded many times. This chain links TRBV5-4 with TRBJ2-7; D perhaps matches TRBD1 (6 bases). This CDR3 has 14 amino acids. V was clipped by 4 bases and J by 5 bases, with 16 bases between them. CDR1 is SGHNT, CDR2 YYREEE, per germline (reference sequence). The CDR3 spells CASSPPGHNHEQYF. The CDR3 DNA is TGTGCCAGCAGCCCCCCGGGACATAACCACGAGCAGTACTTC.

The table lists this clonotype with a few counts. V gene TRBV29-1 combines with J gene TRBJ1-2; 10 bases line up with TRBD1. J was trimmed by 1 base and V by 6 bases; bases with no gene match: 8. CDR1 is SQVTM, CDR2 ANQGSEA, per germline. This CDR3 is 15 amino acids long. The CDR3 is CSVGGQGSYNYGYTF. Here the CDR3 DNA reads TGCAGCGTAGGGGGACAGGGGTCGTATAACTATGGCTACACCTTC.

This clonotype was counted many times. V is TRBV27 and J is TRBJ2-7; D could derive from TRBD1 or TRBD2 (5 bases each). The CDR3 loop spans 14 amino acids. Germline V gene sequence: CDR1 MNHEY, CDR2 SMNVEV (reference sequence). Trimming took 0 bases from V and 1 from J, leaving 7 bases between them. CDR3 in amino acids: CASSLSWGSYEQYF. CDR3 nucleotide sequence: TGTGCCAGCAGTTTATCCTGGGGGTCCTACGAGCAGTACTTC.

This chain joins TRBV4-2 and TRBJ1-2; 9 nucleotides match TRBD1. CDR1 and CDR2 from the germline V gene are LGHNA and YNFKEQ. This CDR3 contains 17 residues. After removal of 1 base from V and 8 bases from J, the junction contained 14 bases not matched to a gene. The CDR3, as DNA: TGTGCCAGCAGCCAAGGCCCCATGTGGGACAGGGTACAAGGCTACACCTTC. Translation gives CASSQGPMWDRVQGYTF.

In this sample, this clonotype turned up many times. This sequence joins TRBV12-3 or TRBV12-4 and TRBJ1-2, with D maybe TRBD1 (5 bases). The V and J ends lost 4 bases and 2 bases respectively, with 20 bases between them. The CDR3 contains 17 residues. This chain's CDR3 is CASSSPQARHHNYGYTF. The CDR3, as DNA: TGTGCCAGCAGTTCACCACAGGCCCGACACCACAACTATGGCTACACCTTC.

This clonotype has ten or more counts. This sequence joins TRBV7-6 and TRBJ1-6; D possibly corresponds to TRBD1 (5 bases). The ends were cut back, 4 bases at V and 7 bases at J, with 5 bases in the middle. The CDR3 loop spans 12 amino acids. Germline CDR1 reads SGHVS; CDR2 reads FNYEAQ. CDR3 in DNA: TGTGCCAGCAGCTCAGGGAATTCACCCCTCCACTTT. Residues: CASSSGNSPLHF.

This clonotype appeared a few times. This chain links TRBV19 with TRBJ2-7; D remains unclear. Germline V gene sequence: CDR1 LNHDA, CDR2 SQIVND (reference sequence). V lost 0 bases to trimming and J lost 4 bases, with 13 bases between them. This CDR3 is built from 15 residues. The CDR3 is CASSIDEVPPYEQYF. The CDR3 DNA is TGTGCCAGTAGTATAGATGAGGTCCCCCCATACGAGCAGTACTTC. Variable domain in full (rest from reference TRBV19 and TRBJ2-7): DGGITQSPKYLFRKEGQNVTLSCEQNLNHDAMYWYRQDPGQGLRLIYYSQIVNDFQKGDIAEGYSVSREKKESFPLTVTSAQKNPTAFYLCASSIDEVPPYEQYFGPGTRLTVT.